This paragraph reports one T cell receptor beta chain. This CDR3 is built from 13 residues. Germline CDR1 reads MDHEN; CDR2 reads SYDVKM. Trimming pared 8 bases from V and 0 bases from J, leaving 8 bases between. Data came from immunoSEQ multiplex PCR; TCRdb stores just in-frame clones and leaves some out. Here the sample spans about 59,000 clones, approximately 87% being singletons. These data are taken from a study of control samples from healthy donors and cancer patients. The V and J genes are TRBV28 and TRBJ1-3, with unresolved D. Sequenced sample: PBMCs. The source of this sequence is a woman aged 55-69 years with lung cancer. DNA for the CDR3: TGTGCCAGCCTCCGGGTCTCTGGAAACACCATATATTTT. Amino acids: CASLRVSGNTIYF.